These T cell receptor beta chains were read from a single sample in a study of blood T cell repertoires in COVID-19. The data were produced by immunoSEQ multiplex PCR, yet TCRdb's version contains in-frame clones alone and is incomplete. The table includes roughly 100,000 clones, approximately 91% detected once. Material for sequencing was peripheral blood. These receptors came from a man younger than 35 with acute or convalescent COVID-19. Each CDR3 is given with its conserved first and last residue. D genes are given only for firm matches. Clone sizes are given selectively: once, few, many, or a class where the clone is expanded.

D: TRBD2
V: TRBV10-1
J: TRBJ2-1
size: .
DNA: TGCGCCAGCAGTCGAATAGCGGGCGCTGAAAGCCGGGAGCAGTTCTTC
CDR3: CASSRIAGAESREQFF

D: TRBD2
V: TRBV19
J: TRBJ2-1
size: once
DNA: TGTGCCAGTAGTATAGAAGCACGAGCGGGAGTAGCGTTCGGGTACAATGAGCAGTTCTTC
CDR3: CASSIEARAGVAFGYNEQFF

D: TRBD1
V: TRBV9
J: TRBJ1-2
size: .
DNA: TGTGCCAGCAGCCGACCCGGGACAGACTATGGCTACACCTTC
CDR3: CASSRPGTDYGYTF

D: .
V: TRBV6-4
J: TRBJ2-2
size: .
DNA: TGTGCCAGCAGACCCCAGGGCCCCACCGGGGAGCTGTTTTTT
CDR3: CASRPQGPTGELFF

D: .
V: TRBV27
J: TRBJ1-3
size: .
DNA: TGTGCCAGCAGTTTAGACGGGGACACCATATATTTT
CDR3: CASSLDGDTIYF

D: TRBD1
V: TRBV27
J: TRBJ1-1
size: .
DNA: TGTGCCAGCAGTCCTCGACAGGGGAGGAGCACTGAAGCTTTCTTT
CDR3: CASSPRQGRSTEAFF

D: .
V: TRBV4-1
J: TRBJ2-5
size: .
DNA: TGCGCCAGCAGCCAAGAAGGCGGTTCCCCTGGGACCCAGTACTTC
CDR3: CASSQEGGSPGTQYF

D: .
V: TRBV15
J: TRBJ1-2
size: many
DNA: TGTGCCACCAGCAGAGAGGGTTCTGGAGTCTATGGCTACACCTTC
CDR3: CATSREGSGVYGYTF

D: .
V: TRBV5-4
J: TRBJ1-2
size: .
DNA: TGTGCCAGCAGTTGGGGGGGGACCGGGACGCCCGGCGCGGAGGGCTACACCTTC
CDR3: CASSWGGTGTPGAEGYTF

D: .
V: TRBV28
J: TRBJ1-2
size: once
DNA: TGTGCCAGCAGGGATCCGGGGGGGCATGGCTACACCTTC
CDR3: CASRDPGGHGYTF

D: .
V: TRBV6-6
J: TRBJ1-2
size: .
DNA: TGTGCCAGCAGTTACCCGGCAGGGACTCAGGGCTACACCTTC
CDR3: CASSYPAGTQGYTF

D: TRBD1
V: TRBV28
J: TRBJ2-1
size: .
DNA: TGTGCCAGCATGACAGGGAGCTCCTACAATGAGCAGTTCTTC
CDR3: CASMTGSSYNEQFF

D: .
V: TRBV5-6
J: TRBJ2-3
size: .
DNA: TGTGCCAGCAGCTCCACCCAAGGGACAAGGGATAGCACAGATACGCAGTATTTT
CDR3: CASSSTQGTRDSTDTQYF

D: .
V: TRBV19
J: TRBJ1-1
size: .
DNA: TGTGCCAGTAGTCGGGAAGAGTCGGGATTCGAGGCTTTCTTT
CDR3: CASSREESGFEAFF

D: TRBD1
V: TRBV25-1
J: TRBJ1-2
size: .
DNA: TGTGCCAGCAGTGAAATGACAGGGAACTTCTACACCTTC
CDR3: CASSEMTGNFYTF

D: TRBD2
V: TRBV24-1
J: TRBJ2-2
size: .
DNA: TGTGCCACCAGTGATCCTTACGGACTAGCGGGAGTCCCCCGGGCCGGGGAGCTGTTTTTT
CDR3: CATSDPYGLAGVPRAGELFF

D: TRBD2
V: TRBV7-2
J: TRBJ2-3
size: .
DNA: TGTGCCAGCAGCTCCCACCGCGGGAGGTCAGATACGCAGTATTTT
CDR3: CASSSHRGRSDTQYF

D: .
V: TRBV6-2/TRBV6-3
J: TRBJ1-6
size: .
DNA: TGTGCCAGCAGTCAGTATTTGGTGGGACAAATCTATAATTCACCCCTCCACTTT
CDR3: CASSQYLVGQIYNSPLHF

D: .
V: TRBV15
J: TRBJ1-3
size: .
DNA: TGTGCCACCAGCAATTCAGGACGGGGGTCTGGAAACACCATATATTTT
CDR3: CATSNSGRGSGNTIYF

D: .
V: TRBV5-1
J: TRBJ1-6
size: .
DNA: TGCGCCAGCAGCCTGCAGGGTGGGTCCTATAATTCACCCCTCCACTTT
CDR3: CASSLQGGSYNSPLHF

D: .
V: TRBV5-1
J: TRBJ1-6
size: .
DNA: TGCGCCAGCAGCTTGGACAGGACACAGAATAATTCACCCCTCCACTTT
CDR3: CASSLDRTQNNSPLHF

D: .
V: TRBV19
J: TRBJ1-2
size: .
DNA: TGTGCCAGTTTTCGGCCGGGAGATGGCTACACCTTC
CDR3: CASFRPGDGYTF

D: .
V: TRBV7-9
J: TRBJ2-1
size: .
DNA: TGTGCCAGCAGCTTAGGTCTGGACTCGACTACCAATGAGCAGTTCTTC
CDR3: CASSLGLDSTTNEQFF

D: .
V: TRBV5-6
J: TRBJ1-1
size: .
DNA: TGTGCCAGCAGCTTGGAGCCGGGATCGGAAACTGAAGCTTTCTTT
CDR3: CASSLEPGSETEAFF

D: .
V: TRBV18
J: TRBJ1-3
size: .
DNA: TGTGCCAGCTCACCGCCAGGTCGCGGGGGAAACACCATATATTTT
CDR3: CASSPPGRGGNTIYF

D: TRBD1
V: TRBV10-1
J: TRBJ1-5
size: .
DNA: TGCGCCAGCAGTGAAGACAGGGGGTTGAATCAGCCCCAGCATTTT
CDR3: CASSEDRGLNQPQHF

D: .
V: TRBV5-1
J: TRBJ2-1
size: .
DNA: TGCGCCAGCAGCTCACCCGGCGGGACTGGACCCCCCTTATCCTACAATGAGCAGTTCTTC
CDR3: CASSSPGGTGPPLSYNEQFF

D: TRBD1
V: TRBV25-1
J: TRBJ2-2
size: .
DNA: TGTGCCAGCACACCGGGACAGGGCTGGGCCGGGGAGCTGTTTTTT
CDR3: CASTPGQGWAGELFF

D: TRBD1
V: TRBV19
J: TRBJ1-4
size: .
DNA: TGTGCCAGTAGTATTCGGGACAGGGAAAAACTGTTTTTT
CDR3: CASSIRDREKLFF

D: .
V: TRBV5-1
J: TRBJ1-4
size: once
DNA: TGCGCCAGCAGCTTGACGGGGTGGGCTGGTAATGAAAAACTGTTTTTT
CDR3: CASSLTGWAGNEKLFF

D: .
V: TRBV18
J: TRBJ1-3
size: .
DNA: TGTGCCAGCTCACCCCCAGGAAACACCATATATTTT
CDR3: CASSPPGNTIYF

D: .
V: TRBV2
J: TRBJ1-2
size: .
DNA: TGTGCCAGCAGTGAAAGACGGCAGGCCCGTGGCTACACCTTC
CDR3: CASSERRQARGYTF

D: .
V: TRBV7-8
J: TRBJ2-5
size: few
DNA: TGTGCCAGCAGCTTACGGGGTAACGGGGAGGAAGAGACCCAGTACTTC
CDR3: CASSLRGNGEEETQYF

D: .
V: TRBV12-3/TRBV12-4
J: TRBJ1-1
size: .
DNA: TGTGCCAGCAGTTCATACGGGACTGAAGCTTTCTTT
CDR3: CASSSYGTEAFF

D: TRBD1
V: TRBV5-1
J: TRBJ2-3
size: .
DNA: TGCGCCAGCAGCGACCCAACCGGGACAGATGGAGATACGCAGTATTTT
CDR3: CASSDPTGTDGDTQYF

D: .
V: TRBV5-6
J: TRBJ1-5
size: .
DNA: TGTGCCAGCAGCTTGGCCGCGGAGGGGAACAATCAGCCCCAGCATTTT
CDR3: CASSLAAEGNNQPQHF

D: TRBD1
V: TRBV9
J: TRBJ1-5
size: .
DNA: TGTGCCAGCAGCCCTCAGGGGGCCGACGAGCAGCCCCAGCATTTT
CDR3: CASSPQGADEQPQHF

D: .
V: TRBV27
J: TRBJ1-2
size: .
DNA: TGTGCCAGCAGGCCAACAGGGTTTGGCTACACCTTC
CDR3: CASRPTGFGYTF

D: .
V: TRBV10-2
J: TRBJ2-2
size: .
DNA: TGCGCCAGCAGTGTCGGTAGCTACACCGGGGAGCTGTTTTTT
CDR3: CASSVGSYTGELFF